This T cell receptor beta chain was found in a study of chemoradiotherapy in HPV16-positive cancers. The data were produced by immunoSEQ multiplex PCR, yet TCRdb's version contains in-frame clones alone and is incomplete. The sample includes tens of thousands of clones, roughly nine tenths of them seen just once. About this clone: Its antigen is still unknown.

Notes on the study in general: The functional HPV-specific definition rests on just a couple of HPV16-positive patients. Non-HPV-specific T cells did not expand in tumors during treatment, whereas candidate HPV-specific clones and E7-related motifs did.

The CDR3 runs to 13 residues. V was clipped by 2 bases and J by 4 bases, with 9 bases between them. Germline CDR1 is KGHSH and CDR2 is LQKENI. The V and J genes are TRBV18 and TRBJ2-7; perhaps TRBD2 as D (6 bases). The TCR was taken from a human donor with HPV-associated anogenital cancer. Specimen: blood, collected from a patient who underwent chemoradiotherapy. CDR3 region: CASSPSGGYEQYF. Written as DNA, the CDR3 is TGTGCCAGCTCACCAAGTGGGGGGTACGAGCAGTACTTC.